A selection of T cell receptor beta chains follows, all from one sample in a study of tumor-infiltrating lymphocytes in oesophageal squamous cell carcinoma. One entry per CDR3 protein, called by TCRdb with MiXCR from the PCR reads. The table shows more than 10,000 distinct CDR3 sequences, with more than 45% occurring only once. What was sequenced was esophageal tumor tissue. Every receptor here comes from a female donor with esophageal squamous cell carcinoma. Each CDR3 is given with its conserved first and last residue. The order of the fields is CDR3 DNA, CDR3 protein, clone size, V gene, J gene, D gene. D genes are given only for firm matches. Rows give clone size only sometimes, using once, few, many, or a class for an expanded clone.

DNA: TGTGCCAGCAGTCCCCTTCGGGATGAGCAGTTCTTC
CDR3: CASSPLRDEQFF
size: NA
V: TRBV28
J: TRBJ2-1
D: NA

DNA: TGTGCCAGTAGTATAGTGGCTAGCGGGAGGGCCGGGGACACCGGGGAGCTGTTTTTT
CDR3: CASSIVASGRAGDTGELFF
size: once
V: TRBV19
J: TRBJ2-2
D: TRBD2

DNA: TGTGCCAGCAGCTCGCGACTAGCCGGCAATGAGCAGTTCTTC
CDR3: CASSSRLAGNEQFF
size: NA
V: TRBV7-6
J: TRBJ2-1
D: TRBD2

DNA: TGTGCCAGCAGCTTAGCGGTCCAAGAGACCCAGTTCTTC
CDR3: CASSLAVQETQFF
size: NA
V: TRBV7-6
J: TRBJ2-1
D: NA

DNA: TGTGCCAGCAAGCGGGAGCTAGCGGGGACCTACGAGCAGTACTTC
CDR3: CASKRELAGTYEQYF
size: NA
V: TRBV6-1
J: TRBJ2-7
D: TRBD2

DNA: TGCGCCAGCAGTGTAGGGGGCAGGGAAGAGTCCCAGTATTTT
CDR3: CASSVGGREESQYF
size: once
V: TRBV23-1
J: TRBJ2-3
D: TRBD1

DNA: TGTGCCAGCAGCTTAGGTAGTGGGGAAGATACGCAGTATTTT
CDR3: CASSLGSGEDTQYF
size: NA
V: TRBV7-6
J: TRBJ2-3
D: NA

DNA: TGTGCCACCAGCAGAGATATAGCGGGGGGAAACTCCTACAATGAGCAGTTCTTC
CDR3: CATSRDIAGGNSYNEQFF
size: few
V: TRBV15
J: TRBJ2-1
D: TRBD2

DNA: TGTGCCAGCAGTTACAGTGGGAGGTCCCTTGATACGCAGTACTTC
CDR3: CASSYSGRSLDTQYF
size: NA
V: TRBV6-6
J: TRBJ2-5
D: NA

DNA: TGTGCCAGCAGCTTAACTTCCGGACTAGCTAGCGAGACCCAGTACTTC
CDR3: CASSLTSGLASETQYF
size: NA
V: TRBV7-7
J: TRBJ2-5
D: TRBD2

DNA: TGTGCCAGCAGCTTAACAGGGAGCCCCCAAGAGACCCAGTTCTTC
CDR3: CASSLTGSPQETQFF
size: NA
V: TRBV7-2
J: TRBJ2-1
D: NA

DNA: TGTGCCAGCAGCAAGACAGGGTGGGACACCGGGGAGCTGTTTTTT
CDR3: CASSKTGWDTGELFF
size: NA
V: TRBV7-3
J: TRBJ2-2
D: TRBD1

DNA: TGTGCCAGCAGCCCCCGCCTCAGGGTACCCTATGGCTACACCTTC
CDR3: CASSPRLRVPYGYTF
size: NA
V: TRBV7-2
J: TRBJ1-2
D: NA

DNA: TGTGCCAGCAGCTCCTCCGGGGGGGGCGAGACCCAGTACTTC
CDR3: CASSSSGGGETQYF
size: many
V: TRBV5-4
J: TRBJ2-5
D: TRBD2

DNA: TGTGCCAGCAGCTTAGGGGGGGGACTCTACGAGCAGTACTTC
CDR3: CASSLGGGLYEQYF
size: large
V: TRBV7-2
J: TRBJ2-7
D: TRBD2

DNA: TGCGCCAGCAGTGAGATAGCGACGGACAATGAGCAGTTCTTC
CDR3: CASSEIATDNEQFF
size: many
V: TRBV10-1
J: TRBJ2-1
D: NA

DNA: TGTGCCAGCAGTTTCCCAGGGGTTAAGACTGAAGCTTTCTTT
CDR3: CASSFPGVKTEAFF
size: NA
V: TRBV12-3/TRBV12-4
J: TRBJ1-1
D: NA

DNA: TGTGCCAGCAGCCCAGGGACAGGTAGACTCCAAGAGACCCAGTACTTC
CDR3: CASSPGTGRLQETQYF
size: NA
V: TRBV12-3/TRBV12-4
J: TRBJ2-5
D: TRBD1

DNA: TGTGCCAGCAGTGAGGGAGAAGCAACTAATGAAAAACTGTTTTTT
CDR3: CASSEGEATNEKLFF
size: many
V: TRBV6-4
J: TRBJ1-4
D: NA

DNA: TGTGCCAGCAGCACCCCCGGGACAGGGTGGAGAGAGCAGTACTTC
CDR3: CASSTPGTGWREQYF
size: NA
V: TRBV5-4
J: TRBJ2-7
D: TRBD1

DNA: TGTGCCAGCAGCCCGGGGGACGTCAGGCCCTACGATGAGCAGTTCTTC
CDR3: CASSPGDVRPYDEQFF
size: few
V: TRBV7-3
J: TRBJ2-1
D: NA

DNA: TGTGCCAGCAGTTCCGGAGGGGCCTGGAAAGAGACCCAGTACTTC
CDR3: CASSSGGAWKETQYF
size: many
V: TRBV5-5
J: TRBJ2-5
D: NA

DNA: TGTGCCAGCAGCCCTCAGATGGGCGGACACGAGCAGTACTTC
CDR3: CASSPQMGGHEQYF
size: NA
V: TRBV7-6
J: TRBJ2-7
D: NA

DNA: TGTGCCATCAGTGACGGGAGCTCTGGAATCACCATATATTTT
CDR3: CAISDGSSGITIYF
size: NA
V: TRBV10-3
J: TRBJ1-3
D: NA

DNA: TGTGCCAGCGGCTTAGGTCAGGGTACAGATACGCAGTATTTT
CDR3: CASGLGQGTDTQYF
size: NA
V: TRBV7-2
J: TRBJ2-3
D: NA

DNA: TGTGCCAGCAGCTTCCGTGGCGGGAGGGGGAACGCAGATACGCAGTATTTT
CDR3: CASSFRGGRGNADTQYF
size: few
V: TRBV11-2
J: TRBJ2-3
D: TRBD2

DNA: TGTGCCAGCAGCTTAGGACAGGGCGGTAACACCGGGGAGCTGTTTTTT
CDR3: CASSLGQGGNTGELFF
size: once
V: TRBV7-9
J: TRBJ2-2
D: TRBD1

DNA: TGTGCCAGCAGCTTAAGGGCTGTCGCCTACAATGAGCAGTTCTTC
CDR3: CASSLRAVAYNEQFF
size: few
V: TRBV7-6
J: TRBJ2-1
D: NA

DNA: TGTGCCAGCAGCTTAAGCCGGGACCCCGTGAATCAGTTCTTC
CDR3: CASSLSRDPVNQFF
size: NA
V: TRBV7-6
J: TRBJ2-1
D: NA

DNA: TGTGCCAGCAGCTTAGGTCCTAGCGGCAAATGGGGAGAGCAGTTCTTC
CDR3: CASSLGPSGKWGEQFF
size: few
V: TRBV7-3
J: TRBJ2-1
D: TRBD2

DNA: TGTGCCAGCAGCCCAGGGTCGGGACTCAGCTCCTACGAGCAGTACTTC
CDR3: CASSPGSGLSSYEQYF
size: NA
V: TRBV5-6
J: TRBJ2-7
D: NA

DNA: TGTGCCAGCAGTCCTCGCGAGGCGGAAGGCGATGAGCAGTTCTTC
CDR3: CASSPREAEGDEQFF
size: many
V: TRBV7-3
J: TRBJ2-1
D: NA

DNA: TGTGCCAGCAGCCGGGAAGTTGGGGACCTAGCTAACTATGGCTACACCTTC
CDR3: CASSREVGDLANYGYTF
size: NA
V: TRBV6-8
J: TRBJ1-2
D: NA

DNA: TGTGCCACCAGTGATTGGGACTCCCGGACCTACAATGAGCAGTTCTTC
CDR3: CATSDWDSRTYNEQFF
size: NA
V: TRBV24-1
J: TRBJ2-1
D: NA

DNA: TGTGCCAGCAGCCCGGACAGGGTTCGCTATGGCTACACCTTC
CDR3: CASSPDRVRYGYTF
size: once
V: TRBV14
J: TRBJ1-2
D: TRBD1

DNA: TGTGCCAGCAGCTTAACAAGGTCGAACACTGAAGCTTTCTTT
CDR3: CASSLTRSNTEAFF
size: few
V: TRBV7-2
J: TRBJ1-1
D: NA

DNA: TGTGCCAGCAGCTTAGCGTCTCTTTCCTCCTACGAGCAGTTCTTC
CDR3: CASSLASLSSYEQFF
size: NA
V: TRBV7-8
J: TRBJ2-1
D: NA

DNA: TGTGCTAGCAGCTTGGGACTAGCGGGAAGCGAGACCCAGTACTTC
CDR3: CASSLGLAGSETQYF
size: few
V: TRBV7-6
J: TRBJ2-5
D: TRBD2

DNA: TGTGCCAGCTCACGCAGGGAGGAGGCGCGCAGCGGGGAGCTGTTTTTT
CDR3: CASSRREEARSGELFF
size: NA
V: TRBV18
J: TRBJ2-2
D: NA

DNA: TGTGCCAGCAGCTCGGTTTTCGGGGATACGCAGTATTTT
CDR3: CASSSVFGDTQYF
size: NA
V: TRBV7-3
J: TRBJ2-3
D: NA

DNA: TGTGCCAGCAGCCCCCACCCGACATTCCAAGAGACCCAGTACTTC
CDR3: CASSPHPTFQETQYF
size: NA
V: TRBV7-8
J: TRBJ2-5
D: NA

DNA: TGTGCCAGCAGCTTAGATTTGGCTTTCTACGAGCAGTACTTC
CDR3: CASSLDLAFYEQYF
size: NA
V: TRBV7-2
J: TRBJ2-7
D: NA

DNA: TGTGCCAGCAGCTTGGCTCGGGGGGGCAGGGGGCTTCTTGGCTACACCTTC
CDR3: CASSLARGGRGLLGYTF
size: few
V: TRBV5-4
J: TRBJ1-2
D: TRBD1

DNA: TGTGCCAGCAGCTATCCCGGTACAGATACGCAGTATTTT
CDR3: CASSYPGTDTQYF
size: NA
V: TRBV11-2
J: TRBJ2-3
D: NA

DNA: TGTGCCAGCAGTTACCCCCCACTAGCGGGAGGCATCAATGAGCAGTTCTTC
CDR3: CASSYPPLAGGINEQFF
size: NA
V: TRBV6-5
J: TRBJ2-1
D: TRBD2

DNA: TGTGCTAGCAGCGCCTCAGGGACAGATACGCAGTATTTT
CDR3: CASSASGTDTQYF
size: large
V: TRBV7-7
J: TRBJ2-3
D: NA

DNA: TGTGCCAGCAGCGGTCGGGGCCTAGGCCGGGGGGAGACCCAGTACTTC
CDR3: CASSGRGLGRGETQYF
size: NA
V: TRBV7-2
J: TRBJ2-5
D: NA

DNA: TGTGCCAGCAGCTTAGAGGTGAATCAAGAGACCCAGTACTTC
CDR3: CASSLEVNQETQYF
size: NA
V: TRBV7-2
J: TRBJ2-5
D: NA

DNA: TGTGCCAGCAGCTTAGACCCGGCGATAGCCAAAAACATTCAGTACTTC
CDR3: CASSLDPAIAKNIQYF
size: NA
V: TRBV7-6
J: TRBJ2-4
D: NA

DNA: TGTGCCAGCAGTTACCATCTTCCGGGAGAGAGCACAGATACGCAGTATTTT
CDR3: CASSYHLPGESTDTQYF
size: many
V: TRBV6-2/TRBV6-3
J: TRBJ2-3
D: NA

DNA: TGCGCCAGCAGTCAACGATGGGCCAAAAACATTCAGTACTTC
CDR3: CASSQRWAKNIQYF
size: many
V: TRBV23-1
J: TRBJ2-4
D: NA

DNA: TGTGCCAGCAGCCCTCGGGGACAGGGGTTAGACGAGCAGTACTTC
CDR3: CASSPRGQGLDEQYF
size: NA
V: TRBV7-6
J: TRBJ2-7
D: TRBD1

DNA: TGTGCCAGCAGCTCTGTGCGGGACTACAATGAGCAGTACTTC
CDR3: CASSSVRDYNEQYF
size: NA
V: TRBV11-2
J: TRBJ2-5
D: TRBD2

DNA: TGTGCCAGCAGCTTGGAAGATACGCAGTATTTT
CDR3: CASSLEDTQYF
size: many
V: TRBV5-6
J: TRBJ2-3
D: NA

DNA: TGTGCCAGCAGCCCAGAAGGTGGGGGCAATCAGCCCCAGCATTTT
CDR3: CASSPEGGGNQPQHF
size: NA
V: TRBV9
J: TRBJ1-5
D: NA

DNA: TGTGCCAGCAGCTGGGGACAGTCGAACGATTCACCCCTCCACTTC
CDR3: CASSWGQSNDSPLHF
size: few
V: TRBV7-2
J: TRBJ2-1
D: TRBD1

DNA: TGTGCCAGCAGTGAAGCGTGGCAGACTGGGGCCAACGTCCTGACTTTC
CDR3: CASSEAWQTGANVLTF
size: many
V: TRBV2
J: TRBJ2-6
D: NA